This entry concerns a single TCR beta chain. This CDR3 contains 14 residues. CDR1 is MGHDK and CDR2 is SYGVNS in the germline V gene. V dropped 0 bases and J dropped 8 bases, with 10 bases sitting between them. Random-hexamer reverse transcription was applied to about 0.45 to 1 ug RNA. TCRdb fed the immunoSEQ multiplex PCR reads into MiXCR, producing one record per CDR3 protein. Here the sample spans approximately 160,000 distinct CDR3 sequences, roughly 93% being singletons. The sample belongs to a study of CD8 T cells in Susac syndrome. Material for sequencing was CD4+ T cells from PBMCs. The TCR was taken from a human donor in good health. The chain employs TRBV25-1 and TRBJ2-2, with D perhaps TRBD2 (6 bases). In nucleotides, the CDR3 is TGTGCCAGCAGTGAATATCAGGAGGGTGGGGAGCTGTTTTTT. Its protein is CASSEYQEGGELFF.